The rows below give T cell receptor beta chains drawn from one sample of a study of blood T cell repertoires in COVID-19. Profiled with immunoSEQ multiplex PCR; TCRdb holds only in-frame clones, not every one. The repertoire holds 200,000 or so clones, with roughly 88% as singletons. Source material: peripheral blood. The source is a human donor in a cohort sampled during active COVID-19. The CDR3 runs from the conserved cysteine through the conserved F or W. A D gene is named only where the DNA matches it firmly. Not every row has a clone size; where given, it reads once, few, many or a size class.

clone size,D gene,J gene,V gene,CDR3 DNA,CDR3 protein
few,.,TRBJ2-5,TRBV19,TGTGCCAGTAGCGCGACTAGGGGCAAAGAGACCCAGTACTTC,CASSATRGKETQYF
.,.,TRBJ2-3,TRBV7-8,TGTGCCAGCAGCTTAGGTAATACGCAGTATTTT,CASSLGNTQYF
once,TRBD1,TRBJ1-2,TRBV7-9,TGTGCCAGCAGTTCCGGGACAGAGCTGCTCTATGGCTACACCTTC,CASSSGTELLYGYTF
.,.,TRBJ2-7,TRBV27,TGTGCCAGCAGGGAAAGCGGGCTCTTCTCCTACGAGCAGTACTTC,CASRESGLFSYEQYF
.,.,TRBJ1-1,TRBV12-3/TRBV12-4,TGTGCCAGCAAATACAGGGTTGGAGCTTTCTTT,CASKYRVGAFF
.,TRBD1,TRBJ2-7,TRBV2,TGTGCCAGCCAGACAGGGGGCCTTTACGAGCAGTACTTC,CASQTGGLYEQYF
.,TRBD2,TRBJ2-1,TRBV11-2,TGTGCCAGCAGGCCTAGCGGGCTCCCAACAATTCGCGATGAGCAGTTCTTC,CASRPSGLPTIRDEQFF
.,.,TRBJ2-2,TRBV27,TGTGCCAGCTTCGCAGACTACACCGGGGAGCTGTTTTTT,CASFADYTGELFF
.,.,TRBJ1-1,TRBV18,TGTGCCAGCTCGCTCGAGAGAGGGCCCTACACTGAAGCTTTCTTT,CASSLERGPYTEAFF
.,.,TRBJ1-2,TRBV19,TGTGCCAGTAGTAACACAGGCTTCTATGGCTACACCTTC,CASSNTGFYGYTF
.,.,TRBJ1-1,TRBV7-8,TGTGCCAGCAGCTTACGGGGATTGAACACTGAAGCTTTCTTT,CASSLRGLNTEAFF
.,TRBD2,TRBJ2-7,TRBV5-4,TGTGCCAGCAGGGCCGGGACTAGCGGGACAGGATACGAGCAGTACTTC,CASRAGTSGTGYEQYF
.,TRBD1,TRBJ1-2,TRBV6-6,TGTGCCAGCAGTCGGACAGGCACTGACTATGGCTACACCTTC,CASSRTGTDYGYTF
.,TRBD1,TRBJ2-7,TRBV7-2,TGTGCCAGCAGCCCTCGGGGACAGGGCCCCTACGAGCAGTACTTC,CASSPRGQGPYEQYF
.,TRBD2,TRBJ2-1,TRBV19,TGTGCCAGTAGTACAAAACCCAAACTAGCGGGAGACGACAATGAGCAGTTCTTC,CASSTKPKLAGDDNEQFF
.,TRBD2,TRBJ2-3,TRBV5-1,TGCGCCAGCAGCTTGGCCACGACTAGCGGGTCTAGCACAGATACGCAGTATTTT,CASSLATTSGSSTDTQYF